These 24 T cell receptor beta chains came from one sample sequenced in a study of patients and donors after allogeneic stem cell transplantation (dated by TCRdb to about 2020). Library preparation employed RT-PCR. Reads for this sample came from a NextSeq 550. TCRdb cleaned the public reads at Q25 with fastp, built clones with MiXCR and kept in-frame beta chains. Here each entry gathers all rows of one CDR3 protein and keeps the most common genes and DNA. The sample table contains some 160,000 distinct CDR3 sequences; only one count was recorded for approximately 22% of them. The ten top clones hold 25% to 30% of the sample. The source material was blood, either unsorted or a sorted T cell fraction (not recorded which). These receptors were obtained from a human donor who was either an allogeneic HSCT recipient or a stem cell or donor lymphocyte infusion donor (not recorded which). It is not recorded whose cells these are; they may come from a transplant donor.

The chain employs TRBV12-3 or TRBV12-4 and TRBJ1-5; TRBD1 agrees at 8 bases. This CDR3 is built from 16 residues. Trimming took 2 bases from V and 4 from J; bases not matched to a gene: 7. The CDR3 coding sequence is TGTGCCAGCAGTTTAATGTCAGGGGGCGGGAATCAGCCCCAGCATTTT. Its translation: CASSLMSGGGNQPQHF.

V and J are TRBV7-6 and TRBJ1-1; D call uncertain. Germline V gene lookup returns CDR1 SGHVS and CDR2 FNYEAQ. V lost 4 bases and J lost 4, with 16 bases in between. This CDR3 is 15 amino acids long. The CDR3, as DNA: TGTGCCAGCAGCTATAGGATAGACTCTAGCACTGAAGCTTTCTTT. Amino acids: CASSYRIDSSTEAFF. The full variable domain, rest sourced from reference TRBV7-6 and TRBJ1-1, is GAGVSQSPRYKVTKRGQDVALRCDPISGHVSLYWYRQALGQGPEFLTYFNYEAQQDKSGLPNDRFSAERPEGSISTLTIQRTEQRDSAMYRCASSYRIDSSTEAFFGQGTRLTVV.

The chain combines TRBV20-1 with TRBJ2-7; 9 bases line up with TRBD2. J gave up 3 bases and V 6 bases, and 6 bases lay outside the gene matches. CDR1 and CDR2 (germline): DFQATT, SNEGSKA (reference sequence). The CDR3 sequence is 13 residues long. CDR3 sequence: CSALVTSGYEQYF. The CDR3 region has the DNA TGCAGTGCCCTCGTGACTAGCGGCTACGAGCAGTACTTC.

Only a few counts were recorded for this clonotype. The chain couples TRBV5-1 to TRBJ2-2; no reliable D call. Germline V gene sequence: CDR1 SGHRS, CDR2 YFSETQ. The CDR3 length is 14 residues. The germline V and J ends were trimmed by 0 bases and 3 bases, with 6 bases remaining between them. The CDR3 DNA reads as TGCGCCAGCAGCTTGGAACTCTACACCGGGGAGCTGTTTTTT. This translates into CASSLELYTGELFF.

This clonotype was counted between two and nine times. The chain couples TRBV6-5 to TRBJ1-1; D is unresolved. Germline-derived CDR1 and CDR2 are MNHEY and SVGAGI. The CDR3 is made up of 11 amino acids. Trimming left V 7 bases short and J 1 base short, with 4 bases between. The DNA for the CDR3 is TGTGCCAGCACCGGGAACACTGAAGCTTTCTTT. This translates into CASTGNTEAFF.

The table lists this clonotype with a few counts. The V call is TRBV10-3, the J call TRBJ2-5, with 7 bases lining up with TRBD2. Germline V gene lookup returns CDR1 ENHRY and CDR2 SYGVKD. The trim removed 4 bases at V and 5 bases at J, leaving 4 bases unmatched. CDR3 size: 13 residues. This CDR3 reads CAISATSVETQYF. CDR3 nucleotides: TGTGCCATCAGTGCAACTAGCGTGGAGACCCAGTACTTC.

This clonotype was counted between two and nine times. The chain joins TRBV18 to TRBJ2-1, with a weak D call TRBD2 (6 bases). V was clipped by 1 base and J by 15 bases, with 19 bases between them. The CDR3 length is 14 residues. Germline CDR1 reads KGHSH; CDR2 reads LQKENI. CDR3 sequence reads: CASSPRRDKSDPFF. The DNA of the CDR3 is TGTGCCAGCTCACCACGGAGGGATAAAAGTGATCCGTTCTTC.

This clonotype has only a few counts. The chain combines TRBV27 with TRBJ2-1; 14 bases line up with TRBD2. Germline trimming cut 4 bases from V and 9 bases from J; bases unmatched to any gene: 11. The CDR3 loop spans 17 amino acids. Looked up from germline, CDR1 is MNHEY and CDR2 is SMNVEV (reference sequence). CDR3 nucleotide sequence: TGTGCCAGCAGTTGGGGACGGGGACTAGCGGGAGCGGGTGAGCAGTTCTTC. Amino acid sequence: CASSWGRGLAGAGEQFF.

This chain links TRBV5-1 with TRBJ2-1; D is unresolved. The CDR3 has 17 residues. V gave up 1 base and J gave up 0 bases, with 14 bases separating them. CDR1 SGHRS and CDR2 YFSETQ come from the germline V gene. The CDR3 coding sequence is TGCGCCAGCAGCTTGTTGAGTGGGGAAGGCTCCTACAATGAGCAGTTCTTC. Protein: CASSLLSGEGSYNEQFF. The full variable domain, completed using reference TRBV5-1 and TRBJ2-1, is KAGVTQTPRYLIKTRGQQVTLSCSPISGHRSVSWYQQTPGQGLQFLFEYFSETQRNKGNFPGRFSGRQFSNSRSEMNVSTLELGDSALYLCASSLLSGEGSYNEQFFGPGTRLTVL.

Many counts were recorded for this clonotype. The conserved closing phenylalanine or tryptophan is absent in this CDR3, likely reflecting a read error. This sequence joins TRBV5-1 and TRBJ1-1, with TRBD1 identical over 7 bases. The CDR3 length is 14 residues. CDR1 and CDR2 from the germline V gene are SGHRS and YFSETQ. The ends lost 3 bases at V and 0 bases at J; junction bases unmatched: 2. The DNA for the CDR3 is TGCGCCAGCAGCTGGGACAGCTTGAACACTGAAGCTTTCCTT. Translating gives CASSWDSLNTEAFL.

This clonotype turned up a few times. The chain carries TRBV20-1 and TRBJ1-4; maybe TRBD1 (5 bases). The CDR3 extends over 13 amino acids. CDR1 is DFQATT and CDR2 is SNEGSKA in the germline V gene (reference sequence). Between the trimmed V and J ends, which lost 5 bases and 7 bases, there was a span of 14 bases. The CDR3, as DNA: TGCAGTGCTTATGCGTGGGGGTTTGAAAAACTGTTTTTT. Its protein product is CSAYAWGFEKLFF.

This clonotype was counted only a few times. The rearrangement uses TRBV28 and TRBJ2-1; a weak D match, TRBD1 (6 bases). V was trimmed by 6 bases and J by 6 bases, leaving 15 bases between them. Germline V gene sequence: CDR1 MDHEN, CDR2 SYDVKM. The CDR3 runs to 14 residues. CDR3 residues: CASRAVTGSNEQFF. CDR3 nucleotide sequence: TGTGCCAGCAGAGCAGTGACAGGTTCCAATGAGCAGTTCTTC.

This clonotype was detected a few times. V gene TRBV20-1 combines with J gene TRBJ1-1; perhaps TRBD1 as D (5 bases). CDR1 DFQATT and CDR2 SNEGSKA come from the germline V gene (reference sequence). The CDR3 consists of 12 residues. Trimming stripped 0 bases from V and 5 bases from J, with 7 bases between. CDR3 residues: CSARDWGTEAFF. The CDR3, as DNA: TGCAGTGCTAGAGATTGGGGGACTGAAGCTTTCTTT.

The V call is TRBV6-1, the J call TRBJ1-1, with no clear D. The CDR3 loop spans 12 amino acids. V lost 7 bases and J 0 bases, leaving 6 bases between the germline ends. Germline lookup yields CDR1 MNHNS and CDR2 SASEGT. In DNA form, the CDR3 reads TGTGCCAGCACAGACCTGAACACTGAAGCTTTCTTT. It encodes CASTDLNTEAFF.

The V and J genes are TRBV20-1 and TRBJ1-2; D uncertain. V lost 0 bases, J lost 8 bases, and 16 bases lay in between. The length of the CDR3 is 14 residues. Germline V CDR1 and CDR2: DFQATT, SNEGSKA (reference sequence). The CDR3 nucleotides read TGCAGTGCTAGAGATTCTCGGGGAGAAGAGGGCTACACCTTC. Protein product: CSARDSRGEEGYTF.

The chain combines TRBV4-3 with TRBJ1-4; D is unresolved. The length of the CDR3 is 16 residues. Deletions cut 4 bases from V and 8 bases from J, with 20 bases between. CDR1 is LGHNA and CDR2 is YSLEER in the germline V gene. The CDR3 reads CASSPRSVELREKLFF. The CDR3 DNA reads TGCGCCAGCAGCCCCAGGTCGGTGGAGTTACGAGAAAAACTGTTTTTT.

The genes are TRBV20-1 and TRBJ2-1, with no clear D. The germline V and J ends were trimmed by 6 bases and 7 bases, with 19 bases remaining between them. Germline V gene data show CDR1 as DFQATT and CDR2 as SNEGSKA (reference sequence). This CDR3 has 14 residues. This chain's CDR3 is CSARLPTRRNEQFF. CDR3 bases: TGCAGTGCCAGGTTACCCACGAGACGTAATGAGCAGTTCTTC.

This clonotype showed up just a few times. J is TRBJ2-4 and V is TRBV5-6; D call uncertain. V shed 4 bases and J shed 5 bases, with 13 bases lying between them. Looked up from germline, CDR1 is SGHDT and CDR2 is YYEEEE. The CDR3 contains 14 residues. The chain's CDR3 is CASSILTRENIQYF. CDR3 sequence (DNA): TGTGCCAGCAGCATCCTGACACGGGAAAACATTCAGTACTTC.

The chain uses TRBV5-1 and TRBJ2-7; D remains unclear. This CDR3 contains 14 residues. Germline V lookup: CDR1 SGHRS, CDR2 YFSETQ. V gave up 0 bases and J gave up 0 bases, with 7 bases separating them. DNA for the CDR3: TGCGCCAGCAGCTTGGGATACAGCTCCTACGAGCAGTACTTC. Its translation: CASSLGYSSYEQYF.

This rearrangement joins TRBV20-1 to TRBJ2-1, with D maybe TRBD2 (6 bases). V dropped 0 bases and J dropped 15 bases, with 15 bases sitting between them. The CDR3 runs to 12 residues. In germline, CDR1 is DFQATT, CDR2 SNEGSKA (reference sequence). The CDR3 coding sequence is TGCAGTGCTAGAGATCGGGTGCCCGGGGGGTTCTTC. Translating it yields CSARDRVPGGFF.

This chain connects TRBV20-1 to TRBJ1-4, with D maybe TRBD1 (5 bases). V was clipped by 6 bases and J by 4 bases, with 21 bases between them. The CDR3 consists of 16 residues. Germline-derived CDR1 and CDR2 are DFQATT and SNEGSKA (reference sequence). For the CDR3, the DNA is TGCAGTGCCACAGTTTGGGGGGTGCCCTTTAATGAAAAACTGTTTTTT. It codes for CSATVWGVPFNEKLFF.

DNA for the CDR3: TGTGCCAGCAGTCCGAGCGGGATCTACAATGAGCAGTTCTTC. Translation: CASSPSGIYNEQFF. The chain has TRBV12-3 or TRBV12-4 and TRBJ2-1, with 7 bases lining up with TRBD2. J lost 3 bases, V lost 5 bases, and 4 bases had no gene match. CDR3 length equals 14 residues.

V is TRBV12-3 or TRBV12-4 and J is TRBJ2-2; D is uncertain. The V gene lost 1 base and the J gene lost 6 bases, with 9 bases spanning the gap. The CDR3 has 14 residues. Here the CDR3 reads CASSLGVLAGELFF. The CDR3 DNA follows: TGTGCCAGCAGTTTAGGGGTCCTAGCCGGGGAGCTGTTTTTT.

The chain links TRBV20-1 to TRBJ1-6, with D hard to call. V lost 6 bases to trimming and J lost 7 bases, with 10 bases between them. CDR3 length: 12 residues. Germline lookup yields CDR1 DFQATT and CDR2 SNEGSKA (reference sequence). The CDR3 loop is CSADVINSPLHF. DNA for the CDR3: TGCAGTGCCGACGTTATCAATTCACCCCTCCACTTT.